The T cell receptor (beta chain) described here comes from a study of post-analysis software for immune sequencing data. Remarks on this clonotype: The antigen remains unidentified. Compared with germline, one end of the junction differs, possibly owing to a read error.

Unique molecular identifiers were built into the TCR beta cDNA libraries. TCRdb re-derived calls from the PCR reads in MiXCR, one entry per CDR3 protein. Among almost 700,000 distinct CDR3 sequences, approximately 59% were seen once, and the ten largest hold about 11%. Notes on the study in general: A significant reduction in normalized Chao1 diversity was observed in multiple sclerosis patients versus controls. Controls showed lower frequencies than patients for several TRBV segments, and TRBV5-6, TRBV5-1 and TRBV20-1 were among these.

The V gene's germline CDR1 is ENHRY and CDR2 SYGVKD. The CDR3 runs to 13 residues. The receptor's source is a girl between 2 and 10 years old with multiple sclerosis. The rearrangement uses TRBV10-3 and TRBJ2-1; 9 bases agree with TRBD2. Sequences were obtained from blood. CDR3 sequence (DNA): TGTGTCATCAGTGAGTCGACTAGCGGTGAGCAGTTCTTC. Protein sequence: CVISESTSGEQFF.